These 2 T cell receptor beta chains originate from one sample sequenced in a study of cytomegalovirus exposure and HLA in healthy donors. The PCR had 60 Vbeta and 13 Jbeta primers. Only in-frame clones appear in the TCRdb table, and some are missing; sequencing was by immunoSEQ multiplex PCR. The sample yields 100,000 to 150,000 clones, roughly 82% seen once. The sample consisted of PBMCs. Every receptor here comes from a male donor in good health and CMV-seropositive.

V is TRBV7-9 and J is TRBJ2-7; tentative D call: TRBD1 (5 bases). The CDR3 length is 14 residues. CDR1 is SEHNR and CDR2 is FQNEAQ in the germline V gene (reference sequence). Trimming stripped 2 bases from V and 2 bases from J, with 10 bases between. The chain's CDR3 is CASSLMGLPYEQYF. In DNA, the CDR3 is TGTGCCAGCAGCTTAATGGGGCTACCCTACGAGCAGTACTTC.

This clone was seen only once. The chain carries TRBV19 and TRBJ2-7; D is ambiguous. Trimming left V 2 bases short and J 2 bases short, with 10 bases between. The CDR3 contains 14 residues. The germline V gene has CDR1 LNHDA and CDR2 SQIVND (reference sequence). In DNA, the CDR3 is TGTGCCAGTAGTATATCGGTAGAGACCTACGAGCAGTACTTC. Its translation: CASSISVETYEQYF.